The clone carrying this T cell receptor (beta chain) showed up just a few times. Its target is not known. The TCR beta cDNA libraries contained unique molecular identifiers. MiXCR was run by TCRdb on the PCR reads, yielding one entry per CDR3 protein. The table has 550,000 to 700,000 distinct CDR3 sequences, about 40% seen once. This sample is part of a study of post-analysis software for immune sequencing data. In the study overall: Recorded disease courses covered relapsing-remitting, secondary progressive and progressive-relapsing multiple sclerosis. Some patients had no subtype annotation. Whole-study findings and limits: Pronounced co-clustering by F measure was evident among identically batched samples. The normalized Chao1 diversity of multiple sclerosis patients was significantly lower than that of controls. When patients were compared with controls, 4 or 5 TRBV segments were more frequent, TRBV5-6, TRBV5-1 and TRBV20-1 among them.

V was trimmed by 6 bases and J by 4 bases, leaving 13 bases between them. Germline V lookup: CDR1 ENHRY, CDR2 SYGVKD. The CDR3 consists of 14 residues. This chain connects TRBV10-3 to TRBJ2-1; tentatively, D is TRBD2 (5 bases). The sequence was obtained from a girl aged 5-17 years with multiple sclerosis. Sequenced material: blood. The CDR3, as DNA: TGTGCCATCAGATATAGCGACGTTTACAATGAGCAGTTCTTC. This sequence encodes CAIRYSDVYNEQFF.